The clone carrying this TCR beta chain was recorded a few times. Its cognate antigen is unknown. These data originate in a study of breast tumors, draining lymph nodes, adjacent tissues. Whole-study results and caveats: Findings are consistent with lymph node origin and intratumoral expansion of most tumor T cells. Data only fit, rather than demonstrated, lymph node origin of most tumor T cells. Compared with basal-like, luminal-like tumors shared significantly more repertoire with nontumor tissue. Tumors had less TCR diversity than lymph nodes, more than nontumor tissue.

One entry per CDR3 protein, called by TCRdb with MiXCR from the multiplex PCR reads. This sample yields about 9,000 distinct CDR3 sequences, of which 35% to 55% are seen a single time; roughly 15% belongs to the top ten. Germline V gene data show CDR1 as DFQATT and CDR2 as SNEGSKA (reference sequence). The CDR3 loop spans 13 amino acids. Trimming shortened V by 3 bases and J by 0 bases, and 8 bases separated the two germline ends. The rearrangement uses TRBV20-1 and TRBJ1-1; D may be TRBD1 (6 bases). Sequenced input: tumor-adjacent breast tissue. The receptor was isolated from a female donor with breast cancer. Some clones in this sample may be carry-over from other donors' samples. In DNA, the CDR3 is TGCAGTGCTAGTCAGGGGATGAACACTGAAGCTTTCTTT. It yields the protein CSASQGMNTEAFF.